Listed below are T cell receptor beta chains from one sample, sequenced in a study of cytomegalovirus exposure and HLA in healthy donors. Only in-frame clones appear in the TCRdb table, and some are missing; sequencing was by immunoSEQ multiplex PCR. The sample lists roughly 97,000 clones; around a tenth were seen once. The sample taken for sequencing was PBMCs. The origin of the receptors is a man between 50 and 59 years old in good health and CMV-seropositive. CDR3s include the opening cysteine and the closing phenylalanine or tryptophan. D genes are given only for firm matches. Clone size is given for some rows only: seen once, a few or many times, or a class if the clone is expanded.

d_call	clone_size	v_call	j_call	cdr3_nt	cdr3_aa
NA	NA	TRBV27	TRBJ2-7	TGTGCCAGCAGTTTAGACAAGCAAGAGCAGTACTTC	CASSLDKQEQYF
TRBD2	few	TRBV6-5	TRBJ2-1	TGTGCCAGCAGACAACTAGCGGGCCAAGGGAATGAGCAGTTCTTC	CASRQLAGQGNEQFF
NA	few	TRBV19	TRBJ1-5	TGTGCCAGTAGTATCGGGGGAAACCAGCCCCAGCATTTT	CASSIGGNQPQHF
TRBD1	few	TRBV7-2	TRBJ2-7	TGTGCCAGCAGCGGCGACAGGGGCGAGCAGTACTTC	CASSGDRGEQYF
TRBD2	few	TRBV5-1	TRBJ2-1	TGCGCCAGCAGCTGGACGGGACTATCTTTCCTCTACAATGAGCAGTTCTTC	CASSWTGLSFLYNEQFF
NA	few	TRBV5-4	TRBJ2-7	TGTGCCAGCAGCGAGGTCCCGGGGCTAGCGCAATACGAGCAGTACTTC	CASSEVPGLAQYEQYF
NA	few	TRBV5-4	TRBJ2-3	TGTGCCAGCAGCTTGGTAGCGGCCAGCACAGATACGCAGTATTTT	CASSLVAASTDTQYF
TRBD2	NA	TRBV7-3	TRBJ2-3	TGTGCCAGCAGCGCCCTAGCGGGAGCTGATACGCAGTATTTT	CASSALAGADTQYF
NA	NA	TRBV7-6	TRBJ2-7	TGTGCCAGCAGCTTAGAAGGAGGGGAGCAGTACTTC	CASSLEGGEQYF
TRBD1	NA	TRBV19	TRBJ1-1	TGTGCCAGTAGTATAGACCCAGGGGGTAGGTCTGAAGCTTTCTTT	CASSIDPGGRSEAFF
NA	NA	TRBV28	TRBJ1-1	TGTGCCAGCAGTTTACCGACAGTAGCGGGCGCTGAAGCTTTCTTT	CASSLPTVAGAEAFF
TRBD2	few	TRBV7-2	TRBJ2-4	TGTGCCAGCAGCTTTCAACTTAGCGGGAGCGGGGAAAACATTCAGTACTTC	CASSFQLSGSGENIQYF
TRBD1	NA	TRBV28	TRBJ1-2	TGTGCCAGCAGCAGAGGACAGGGGCGAGGCTACACCTTC	CASSRGQGRGYTF
NA	NA	TRBV10-3	TRBJ2-3	TGTGCCATCAGTGACCCCCCGGGACTGGGCACAGATACGCAGTATTTT	CAISDPPGLGTDTQYF
TRBD1	few	TRBV18	TRBJ1-5	TGTGCCAGCTCACCCGGACAGGTGGGTCAGCCCCAGCATTTT	CASSPGQVGQPQHF
NA	few	TRBV21-1	TRBJ1-1	TGTGCCAGCCGGGACAGGAACACTGAAGCTTTCTTT	CASRDRNTEAFF
TRBD1	NA	TRBV2	TRBJ1-2	TGTGCCAGCAGTGATAAGGGCAGGGGGCTTACGATTGGCTACACCTTC	CASSDKGRGLTIGYTF
NA	NA	TRBV28	TRBJ1-5	TGTGCCAGCAGTTTATTGGCCAATCTTCATCAGCCCCAGCATTTT	CASSLLANLHQPQHF
TRBD1	few	TRBV20-1	TRBJ1-2	TGCAGTGCTACCGGGACAGGTGGCTACACCTTC	CSATGTGGYTF
TRBD1	NA	TRBV9	TRBJ2-1	TGTGCCAGCAGCGTCACAGGGGACTACAATGAGCAGTTCTTC	CASSVTGDYNEQFF
TRBD1	NA	TRBV18	TRBJ1-1	TGTGCCAGCTCACCAGAGCAGAAGGGGGCCGTTGGGGCTTTCTTT	CASSPEQKGAVGAFF
TRBD2	NA	TRBV10-2	TRBJ2-3	TGCGCCAGCAGACTAGCGGGAGAGGATACGCAGTATTTT	CASRLAGEDTQYF
TRBD1	few	TRBV28	TRBJ1-4	TGTGCCAGCTCGGGGACAGGGGCCGGCGTCAGTGAAAAACTGTTTTTT	CASSGTGAGVSEKLFF
TRBD1	few	TRBV10-3	TRBJ2-5	TGTGCCATCAGTGAGGCGGGACAGGGTAAAGAGACCCAGTACTTC	CAISEAGQGKETQYF
NA	few	TRBV7-9	TRBJ2-5	TGTGCCAGCAGCTTAACCCCTGTGAGCACCGTCCAGCGGGAGACCCAGTACTTC	CASSLTPVSTVQRETQYF
NA	many	TRBV6-6	TRBJ1-1	TGTGCCAGCCAAAGGGGGACACCCGACGCTTTCTTT	CASQRGTPDAFF
TRBD2	NA	TRBV28	TRBJ2-3	TGTGCCAGCAGTCCGCAGACTAGCGGCACAACAGATACGCAGTATTTT	CASSPQTSGTTDTQYF
TRBD1	NA	TRBV28	TRBJ1-1	TGTGCCAGCAGTTTCCGACAACAGGGGGTGAACACTGAAGCTTTCTTT	CASSFRQQGVNTEAFF
TRBD1	NA	TRBV5-1	TRBJ1-6	TGCGCCAGCAGCAAGGAGACAGGGACAAATTCACCCCTCCACTTT	CASSKETGTNSPLHF
TRBD2	NA	TRBV27	TRBJ2-4	TGTGCCAGCAGTCCCCGACTAGCATTAGCCAAAAACATTCAGTACTTC	CASSPRLALAKNIQYF
NA	few	TRBV6-1	TRBJ2-2	TGTGCCAGCAGGACACCACCGAACACCGGGGAGCTGTTTTTT	CASRTPPNTGELFF
NA	few	TRBV10-3	TRBJ1-6	TGTGCCATCAACGAGGGCTCCAATTCACCCCTCCACTTT	CAINEGSNSPLHF
NA	NA	TRBV11-1	TRBJ2-2	TGTGCCAGCAGGCGAGGGTCGAACACCGGGGAGCTGTTTTTT	CASRRGSNTGELFF
NA	NA	TRBV27	TRBJ1-1	TGTGCCAGCAGTAGGGACATCTTGAACACTGAAGCTTTCTTT	CASSRDILNTEAFF
TRBD2	few	TRBV7-3	TRBJ2-3	TGTGCCAGCAGCTCCGGGACTAGCGGGGCAGATACGCAGTATTTT	CASSSGTSGADTQYF
TRBD2	NA	TRBV7-2	TRBJ2-1	TGTGCCAGCAGCTTACAGGCTAGCGGGAGGAGGGCTGAGCAGTTCTTC	CASSLQASGRRAEQFF
NA	NA	TRBV5-8	TRBJ2-5	TGTGCCAGCAGCTTAGCAGGGTGGGGTCGAGAGACCCAGTACTTC	CASSLAGWGRETQYF
NA	NA	TRBV18	TRBJ1-6	TGTGCCAGCTCACCCCCAGACTATAATTCACCCCTCCACTTT	CASSPPDYNSPLHF
NA	many	TRBV29-1	TRBJ2-7	TGCAGCGTTGTGACTAGTTCGTACGAGCAGTACTTC	CSVVTSSYEQYF
TRBD2	NA	TRBV7-2	TRBJ2-5	TGTGCCAGCAGAAGCGGGAGCGCAGCGACCCAGTACTTC	CASRSGSAATQYF
NA	NA	TRBV6-1	TRBJ2-3	TGTGCCTATTCCTTCAGGGTCGGGCGGACAGATACGCAGTATTTT	CAYSFRVGRTDTQYF
NA	few	TRBV28	TRBJ1-5	TGTGCCAGCCGTCGAAACAGGGAAGATGAACAGCCCCAGCATTTT	CASRRNREDEQPQHF
TRBD1	few	TRBV28	TRBJ2-7	TGTGCCAGCAGCGACAGGGTCGAGCAGTACTTC	CASSDRVEQYF
TRBD2	few	TRBV7-2	TRBJ2-1	TGTGCCAGCAGCTTAACGTCAGCGGGAGTAAACAATGAGCAGTTCTTC	CASSLTSAGVNNEQFF
NA	few	TRBV5-1	TRBJ2-3	TGCGCCAGCAGCTTGCCCGACTTGATTGATACGCAGTATTTT	CASSLPDLIDTQYF
TRBD1	NA	TRBV7-8	TRBJ1-6	TGTGCCAGCAGCTCCCGGGACAGGGGACTATATAATTCACCCCTCCACTTT	CASSSRDRGLYNSPLHF
TRBD1	NA	TRBV6-1	TRBJ1-3	TGTGCCAGCAGTTCAGGGGGGAGTGGAAACACCATATATTTT	CASSSGGSGNTIYF
NA	NA	TRBV10-1	TRBJ1-3	TGCGCCAGCAGTGAGTCGACTCGAGGGACCATATATTTT	CASSESTRGTIYF
TRBD2	few	TRBV11-3	TRBJ2-1	TGTGCCAGCAGCTCAAGGACTAGCGGGAGTCCCTACAATGAGCAGTTCTTC	CASSSRTSGSPYNEQFF
NA	NA	TRBV5-4	TRBJ1-6	TGTGCCAGCAGCTTCGCGGACAAAAATTCACCCCTCCACTTT	CASSFADKNSPLHF
NA	NA	TRBV15	TRBJ2-3	TGTGCCACCAGCAGAGATCTAGGAGGCCCTGGCACAGATACGCAGTATTTT	CATSRDLGGPGTDTQYF
TRBD2	NA	TRBV9	TRBJ2-5	TGTGCCAGCAGCCCCAGACTAGCGGGACAACAAGAGACCCAGTACTTC	CASSPRLAGQQETQYF
TRBD1	NA	TRBV2	TRBJ2-5	TGTGCCAGCGGGGCAACAGGGGAAGAGACCCAGTACTTC	CASGATGEETQYF
NA	NA	TRBV6-4	TRBJ2-7	TGTGCCAGCAGTGCACAGACAGGTCCCTACGAGCAGTACTTC	CASSAQTGPYEQYF